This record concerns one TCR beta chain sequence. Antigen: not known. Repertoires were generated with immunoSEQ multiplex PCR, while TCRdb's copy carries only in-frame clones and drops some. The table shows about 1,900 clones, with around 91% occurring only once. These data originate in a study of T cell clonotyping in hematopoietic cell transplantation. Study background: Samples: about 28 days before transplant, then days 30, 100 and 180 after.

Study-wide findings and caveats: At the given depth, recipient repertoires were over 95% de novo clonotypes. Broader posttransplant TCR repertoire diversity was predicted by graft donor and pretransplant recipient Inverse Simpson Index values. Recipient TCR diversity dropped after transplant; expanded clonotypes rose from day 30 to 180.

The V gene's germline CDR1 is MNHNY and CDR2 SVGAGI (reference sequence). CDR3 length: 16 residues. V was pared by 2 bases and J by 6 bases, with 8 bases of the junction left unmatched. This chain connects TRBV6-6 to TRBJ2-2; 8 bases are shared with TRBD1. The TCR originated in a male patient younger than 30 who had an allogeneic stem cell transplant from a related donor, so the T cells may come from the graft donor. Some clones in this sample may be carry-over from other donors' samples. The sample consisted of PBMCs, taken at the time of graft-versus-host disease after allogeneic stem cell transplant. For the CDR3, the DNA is TGTGCCAGCAGTTACAGGAGCAGGGGGCGCCCCGGGGAGCTGTTTTTT. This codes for CASSYRSRGRPGELFF.